The present entry profiles one T cell receptor (beta chain) with its context. Its antigen remains unidentified. No base qualities exist here, and no much larger clone lies one base off it. This sample was taken from a study of cytomegalovirus exposure and HLA in healthy donors (dated by TCRdb to 2015 to 2018). Notes on the research overall: In an earlier analysis of several hundred of the donors, 250 to 350 Gb of sequence data and some 120 million unique TCR beta sequences from about 190 million T cells were reported. A separate validation cohort of roughly 130 different subjects was used in addition to the approximately 700-subject first cohort. In the later analysis, no new phenotypic data were used to find candidate immune exposures; instead, reliance was placed on TCR beta sequences and their occurrence across donors. A later genetic analysis took genome-wide SNP genotypes for about 65% of the 666 donors and used that subset as a discovery cohort. The number of donors typed differed by locus, with about 629-630 for A, B, C, DRB1 and DQB1, around 560 for DQA1, under 610 for DPA1, and under 490 for DPB1. The study profiled the T cell repertoires of 550 to 700 subjects by immunosequencing and related them to cytomegalovirus serostatus. Approximately 310 gigabases of sequencing data and tens of millions of unique TCR sequences were included in an early release covering several hundred HLA-typed donors. To decide whether each TCR beta V gene segment behaved as functional or pseudogenic, an earlier analysis of nearly 600 of the donors relied on high-throughput TCR beta sequencing. The genetic ancestry cluster associated with self-reported Caucasian donors included 70% to 85% of the roughly 400 genotyped donors. The study combined high-throughput TCR immunosequencing, statistical association of individual TCRs with disease status, and machine learning to predict cytomegalovirus infection status. To study patterns of TCR occurrence, a later analysis re-analyzed previously published TCR beta repertoires from 666 donors and added high-resolution HLA genotyping. Every repertoire in the discovery cohort had been generated on one and the same sequencing platform. Class I and class II HLA loci were covered by the typing at four-digit resolution. The study was designed to test whether signatures of past pathogen exposure could be identified by cataloging public T cell receptors. On average, around 200,000 unique TCR beta nucleotide sequences were sequenced per donor among some 430 genotyped donors of the cohort, with 15% to 20% of those sequences being non-productive. Donor age, sex, ethnicity and CMV serostatus were collected together with the repertoire data. Because of strong linkage in the cohort, a few DR-DQ haplotypes were treated as single units for association and clustering. Results the study describes overall, beyond this receptor: The classifier was reported to diagnose cytomegalovirus status with high specificity and sensitivity in both the original cohort and the validation cohort. According to the authors, the approach could potentially be generalized to other disease states and immunological phenotypes. While some public TCRs were present in many individuals, most TCR sequences turned up only very rarely across donors. In a later analysis, HLA-associated TCR beta chains were found to be more clonally expanded and to have lower generation probabilities than equally common non-associated chains. Presence/absence analyses assumed roughly uniform sequencing depth across donors, an assumption that may not hold. Correlated functional status among segregating V segments might reflect linkage disequilibrium, but an unknown experimental factor could not be ruled out. In an earlier analysis of over 550 of the donors, most TCR beta V segments were observed in productive rearrangements about 87% or about 30% of the time, broadly matching IMGT annotations. A later analysis associated about 17,000 TCR beta sequences with specific HLA alleles at a false discovery rate of 0.05. V-gene and J-gene trimming of TCR beta chains was associated with a missense DCLRE1C variant in a later genetic analysis, and the association was replicated in an independent cohort. According to a later genetic analysis, donors in an Asian-associated ancestry cluster had fewer N-insertions in productive TCRs than the approximately 690-donor mean. Most CMV-associated TCR beta chains appeared to be HLA-restricted in a later analysis, and the HLA associations seemed to be driven largely by CMV exposure. The sequencing pipeline was judged likely to have produced a cluster of highly shared sequence variants as a technical artifact. Because the 87-base-pair reads could not distinguish some IMGT-functional V segments, including TRBV6-2 and TRBV6-3, those segments were excluded. A later analysis found that TCR association rates varied across HLA loci, with DRB1 alleles showing the most associated TCRs and HLA-C alleles the fewest. A few of the identified cytomegalovirus-associated TCR beta chains were confirmed in vitro to be specific for cytomegalovirus antigens. Only TCR beta chains were sequenced in this cohort, and the absence of alpha or paired-chain data limited detectable features. Because some donors lacked HLA typing at each locus, the association tests relied only on the typed subset. The study gave a list of 150 to 200 TCR beta chains associated with cytomegalovirus. When HLA alleles, especially DR and DQ, strongly co-occurred, attributing TCR associations to individual alleles was difficult. In a later analysis, several top co-occurrence clusters were reported to appear linked to parvovirus B19, influenza, CMV and Epstein-Barr virus. A further reported finding was that TCR beta sequences accurately predicted the HLA-A and HLA-B alleles for most subjects in the first cohort. For the cohort, immune exposure information was limited to CMV serostatus. Because counts were too low, more than 15 rarely observed V segments, including chromosome 9 orphons, were excluded from the earlier analysis of 587 of the donors.

Sequences MDHEN (CDR1) and SYDVKM (CDR2) are obtained from the germline V gene. The CDR3 goes from the cysteine to the phenylalanine over 15 residues. Of all the DNA, just the CDR3 is kept, 45 bases in frame from base 1. The V and J ends are trimmed by 1 base and 3 bases, leaving 12 bases between them. Libraries were built with the immunoSEQ multiplex PCR assay. A mixture of 60 forward primers for TCR Vbeta segments and 13 reverse primers for TCR Jbeta segments was used in the multiplex PCR. A multiplex PCR assay on genomic DNA amplified the CDR3 region of rearranged TCR beta genes. The Illumina HiSeq System was used to sequence the amplified TCR beta libraries as 87-base-pair reads. In the original analysis: Across the 600 to 700 repertoires, a later analysis counted tens of millions of unique TCR beta chains, roughly 11 million of which were shared by at least two donors. Raw reads were error-corrected and collapsed into unique sequences with a nearest-neighbor algorithm that merged closely related sequences to remove PCR and sequencing errors. CDR3 sequences were aligned to IMGT reference sequences to assign V, D and J gene segments. For a sequence to be retained, a match of at least six nucleotides to both a V gene segment and a J gene segment was required. A rearrangement was called productive if the CDR3 had no stop codons and remained in frame with V and J, and every other rearrangement was called non-productive. CDR3 was defined according to IMGT convention as the region running from the second conserved V-encoded cysteine to the conserved J-encoded phenylalanine. In an earlier analysis of approximately 500 of the donors, sequences lacking an unambiguous match to a single V gene segment were excluded. In an earlier analysis of 587 of the donors, V segments were called functional above 56.7% productive rearrangements and were called segregating when the between-donor standard deviation exceeded 5%. A statistical classification framework was built for diagnosing cytomegalovirus status from the catalog of TCR beta chain sequences. A later analysis assigned V and J genes by comparing TCR nucleotide sequences with IMGT/GENE-DB human TR gene sequences. The TCRdist pipeline was used in a later analysis to assign CDR3 sequences and most-parsimonious VDJ recombination scenarios. In a later analysis, each TCR beta chain was defined by its CDR3 amino acid sequence together with its V-gene family, and reads lacking a unique V-gene family were excluded. To address suspected cross-contamination and a sequencing artifact, a later analysis removed 450 to 700 highly shared, low-generation-probability nucleotide sequences. A later analysis calculated a clonal expansion index for each public chain from normalized within-repertoire ranks of inferred template counts. A later analysis computed generation probabilities with a VDJ recombination model fitted to out-of-frame rearrangements, and checked the results against IGoR. A later analysis scored TCR-TCR, TCR-HLA and TCR-CMV co-occurrence with hypergeometric tests, applying a repertoire-size bias correction to TCR pairs. To estimate false discovery rates, a later analysis permuted the HLA or CMV assignments 20 times. In a later analysis, co-occurring TCRs were grouped with DBSCAN, and TCRdist sequence similarity was added when clustering was performed within HLA-allele-positive subsets. Repertoires with fewer than 30,000 or more than 120,000 public chains, plus five repertoires with anomalous nucleotide sharing, were excluded from co-occurrence clustering. The table was pulled from immuneACCESS by TCRdb, which kept in-frame rearrangements only. Such tables lose some clones; where checked, under half of the loss comes from unresolved V genes, and the rest has no known cause. The DNA was the basis for D and trimming; V, J and clone size are from that table. This sample gives about 200,000 clones in total; over 70% of them show up just once. The ten top clones hold 1% to 1.5% of the sample.

The cohort comprised some 700 healthy bone marrow donors. All cohort members were sampled while nominally healthy, although unrecorded immune exposures were likely present. The donor was CMV seronegative and was included in the group of over 300 seronegative cohort members. Every donor gave a peripheral blood sample, and the peripheral blood mononuclear cells from that sample were used for TCR beta sequencing. Genomic DNA was extracted from the blood cell samples with the Qiagen DNeasy Blood Extraction Kit. This TCR was sampled from a man under 40 in good health and CMV-seronegative. The sequencing input was PBMCs. This receptor chain uses TRBV28 and TRBJ1-2; perhaps TRBD1 is the D gene, with 6 bases matching. The CDR3 here reads CASSLSRGGYYGYTF. The nucleotide sequence is given as TGTGCCAGCAGTTTATCCCGGGGGGGCTACTATGGCTACACCTTC.